The present T cell receptor (beta chain) was sequenced within a study of T cells in Graves' hyperthyroidism and ophthalmopathy. Amplification of TCR beta CDR3 regions used RNA as the template. With the HTBI primer set, the TCR CDR3 went through a first round of RT-PCR. MiXCR, run by TCRdb on the multiplex PCR reads, gives a single entry per CDR3 protein. This repertoire shows about 640,000 distinct CDR3 sequences, 20% found once; its top ten account for 30% to 40%. Per germline, CDR1 LNHDA and CDR2 SQIVND (reference sequence). Between the trimmed V and J ends, which lost 7 bases and 1 base, there was a span of 10 bases. CDR3 length equals 13 residues.

The receptor was isolated from a young man with Graves' ophthalmopathy. The chain uses TRBV19 and TRBJ1-1; no definite D call. The sequencing input was blood. CDR3 nucleotide sequence: TGTGCCAGTAAGGGCAGGCAGAACACTGAAGCTTTCTTT. Translated, it gives CASKGRQNTEAFF.